These 26 T cell receptor beta chains share one sample of origin, sequenced in a study of T-cell memory formation after mild COVID-19. MiXCR, applied by TCRdb to the 5' RACE reads, yields one record per CDR3 protein. The sample lists about 190,000 distinct CDR3 sequences, around 16% occurring once. The sequencing sample was made of PBMCs or a T cell subset sorted from them (not recorded which). The receptors derive from an adult woman who had mild COVID-19 (a few samples of this study predate the infection). Cell type and time point are not known.

The V call is TRBV10-3, the J call TRBJ2-3, with D perhaps TRBD1 (6 bases). In germline, CDR1 is ENHRY, CDR2 SYGVKD. The V gene lost 3 bases and the J gene lost 3 bases, with 10 bases spanning the gap. The CDR3 sequence is 14 residues long. The CDR3: CAISDSGQTDTQYF. In DNA, the CDR3 is TGTGCCATCAGTGATTCCGGACAGACAGATACGCAGTATTTT.

This clonotype was observed a handful of times. The J gene is TRBJ2-3, the V gene TRBV12-3 or TRBV12-4, with a possible D match to TRBD1 (5 bases). The V and J ends lost 5 bases and 5 bases respectively, with 11 bases between them. The CDR3 contains 13 residues. CDR3 region: CASSGAWGDTQYF. In DNA form, the CDR3 reads TGTGCCAGCAGTGGGGCCTGGGGAGATACGCAGTATTTT.

The chain links TRBV5-1 to TRBJ2-1; no clear D. The CDR3 is 14 residues long. V lost 0 bases and J lost 6, with 10 bases in between. Looked up from germline, CDR1 is SGHRS and CDR2 is YFSETQ. In nucleotides, the CDR3 is TGCGCCAGCAGCTTGGAGGTAAAGAGCAATGAGCAGTTCTTC. Residues: CASSLEVKSNEQFF.

This clonotype occurred many times. The V call is TRBV5-1, the J call TRBJ1-1; TRBD1 matches at 7 bases. Losses at the gene ends were 1 base for V and 5 bases for J; bases not matched to a gene: 5. The CDR3 has 14 residues. Germline CDR1 SGHRS, CDR2 YFSETQ. The chain's CDR3 is CASSLIQGITEAFF. The CDR3 DNA follows: TGCGCCAGCAGCTTGATACAGGGGATAACTGAAGCTTTCTTT. The complete variable domain, with remaining parts taken from reference TRBV5-1 and TRBJ1-1, reads KAGVTQTPRYLIKTRGQQVTLSCSPISGHRSVSWYQQTPGQGLQFLFEYFSETQRNKGNFPGRFSGRQFSNSRSEMNVSTLELGDSALYLCASSLIQGITEAFFGQGTRLTVV.

This clonotype was seen ten or more times. V and J are TRBV6-1 and TRBJ2-7; 8 bases fit TRBD1. Germline V CDR1 and CDR2: MNHNS, SASEGT. CDR3 length: 14 residues. Germline trimming cut 5 bases from V and 1 base from J; bases unmatched to any gene: 4. The chain's CDR3 is CASSSRDRSYEQYF. Written as DNA, the CDR3 is TGTGCCAGCAGTAGCCGGGACAGGTCCTACGAGCAGTACTTC.

This clonotype was detected ten times or more. The chain joins TRBV7-2 to TRBJ2-7; D gene uncertain. Germline CDR1 is SGHTA and CDR2 is FQGNSA. With 0 bases removed from V and 7 bases from J, the gap between germline ends came to 4 bases. The CDR3 contains 11 residues. The CDR3 here is CASSLAREQYF. The DNA of the CDR3 is TGTGCCAGCAGCTTAGCGAGGGAGCAGTACTTC.

This clonotype was counted many times. V is TRBV7-9 and J is TRBJ2-3, with 10 bases lining up with TRBD1. V shed 3 bases and J 1 base; nucleotides not matched to a gene: 1. CDR1 is SEHNR and CDR2 is FQNEAQ in the germline V gene (reference sequence). The CDR3 length is 15 residues. This chain's CDR3 is CASSFGQGGTDTQYF. CDR3 in DNA: TGTGCCAGCAGCTTTGGACAGGGGGGCACAGATACGCAGTATTTT.

J is TRBJ1-2 and V is TRBV20-1, with 7 positions matching TRBD1. The CDR3 is 12 amino acids. Unmatched junction bases numbered 4, after V lost 5 bases and J lost 4 bases. Germline V CDR1 and CDR2: DFQATT, SNEGSKA (reference sequence). The CDR3 spells CSARTGIYGYTF. CDR3 nucleotide sequence: TGCAGTGCTCGGACAGGAATCTATGGCTACACCTTC.

The rearrangement links TRBV5-6 to TRBJ2-1; 7 bases line up with TRBD2. The J segment lost 4 bases and the V segment lost 4 bases, leaving 11 bases of the junction unmatched. Germline V gene sequence: CDR1 SGHDT, CDR2 YYEEEE. The CDR3 contains 16 residues. The DNA for the CDR3 is TGTGCCAGCAGCCTGGAGTCGGGCGGGGGATACAATGAGCAGTTCTTC. It yields the protein CASSLESGGGYNEQFF.

This clonotype was recorded a few times. The V gene is TRBV27, the J gene TRBJ2-3; possibly TRBD2 for D (6 bases). The V and J ends lost 5 bases and 7 bases respectively, with 19 bases between them. The germline V gene has CDR1 MNHEY and CDR2 SMNVEV (reference sequence). This CDR3 is built from 15 residues. The CDR3 nucleotides read TGTGCCAGCAGTCGAAGATACCGGGAGTATTATACGCAGTATTTT. Its protein product is CASSRRYREYYTQYF.

The CDR3 here is CASSTGPGTGELFF. DNA of the CDR3: TGTGCCAGCTCTACAGGCCCGGGGACCGGGGAGCTGTTTTTT. The V call is TRBV7-3, the J call TRBJ2-2; perhaps D is TRBD1 or TRBD2 (5 bases each). CDR3 length equals 14 residues. Germline lookup yields CDR1 SGHTA and CDR2 FQGTGA. Trimming left V 8 bases short and J 5 bases short, with 15 bases between. The full variable domain, with the rest looked up from reference TRBV7-3 and TRBJ2-2, is GAGVSQTPSNKVTEKGKYVELRCDPISGHTALYWYRQSLGQGPEFLIYFQGTGAADDSGLPNDRFFAVRPEGSVSTLKIQRTERGDSAVYLCASSTGPGTGELFFGEGSRLTVL.

This sequence joins TRBV2 and TRBJ2-3, with D tentatively TRBD1 or TRBD2 (6 bases each). V lost 8 bases, J lost 0 bases, and 12 bases lay in between. CDR1 SNHLY and CDR2 FYNNEI come from the germline V gene. The CDR3 is 14 amino acids. CDR3 loop: CASRRGQSTDTQYF. The CDR3 DNA reads as TGTGCCAGCCGTCGGGGGCAAAGCACAGATACGCAGTATTTT.

This clonotype was counted a few times. The genes are TRBV10-2 and TRBJ2-7; D possibly uses TRBD1 or TRBD2 (6 bases each). Per germline, CDR1 WSHSY and CDR2 SAAADI. The length of the CDR3 is 12 residues. V gave up 3 bases and J gave up 9 bases, with 12 bases separating them. The CDR3 sequence: CASSDLGGGQYF. DNA for the CDR3: TGCGCCAGCAGTGATTTGGGGGGCGGGCAGTACTTC.

This clonotype occurred a few times. This rearrangement joins TRBV6-2 or TRBV6-3 to TRBJ1-2, with TRBD1 matching over 8 bases. The CDR3 covers 13 residues. CDR1 MNHEY and CDR2 SVGEGT come from the germline V gene. The ends lost 6 bases at V and 8 bases at J; junction bases unmatched: 8. The CDR3 is CASSKGQAGGYTF. CDR3 bases: TGTGCCAGCAGCAAGGGACAGGCGGGCGGCTACACCTTC.

This sequence joins TRBV6-5 and TRBJ1-3; possible D gene TRBD1, 5 bases. Trimming removed 2 bases from V and 2 bases from J, with 7 bases in between. CDR1 is MNHEY and CDR2 is SVGAGI in the germline V gene. CDR3 size: 14 residues. CDR3 in amino acids: CASSYGGTGNTIYF. In DNA form, the CDR3 reads TGTGCCAGCAGTTACGGGGGAACTGGAAACACCATATATTTT.

This rearrangement joins TRBV5-1 to TRBJ2-3, with TRBD1 identical over 9 bases. Germline values: CDR1 SGHRS, CDR2 YFSETQ. With V trimmed by 3 bases and J by 6 bases, 8 bases remained unmatched. The CDR3 length is 15 residues. CDR3: CASSSSGTGLDTQYF. The CDR3 DNA follows: TGCGCCAGCAGCTCTAGTGGGACAGGGTTGGATACGCAGTATTTT.

This clonotype was picked up a small number of times. The chain recombines TRBV29-1 with TRBJ2-1, with 8 nucleotides matching TRBD1. The CDR3 covers 14 residues. J was trimmed by 7 bases and V by 7 bases; bases with no gene match: 12. Germline V gene data show CDR1 as SQVTM and CDR2 as ANQGSEA. CDR3 sequence (DNA): TGCAGCGCAGTCAGGGGGCTCGGGAGAAATGAGCAGTTCTTC. As protein: CSAVRGLGRNEQFF.

The chain is built from TRBV7-2 and TRBJ1-6, with 7 bases aligning to TRBD1. J was trimmed by 9 bases and V by 5 bases; bases with no gene match: 7. CDR3 length: 14 residues. Per germline, CDR1 SGHTA and CDR2 FQGNSA. CDR3 sequence reads: CASSPGTVASPLHF. CDR3 nucleotides: TGTGCCAGCAGCCCGGGGACAGTTGCTTCACCCCTCCACTTT. Variable domain in full (rest from reference TRBV7-2 and TRBJ1-6): GAGVSQSPSNKVTEKGKDVELRCDPISGHTALYWYRQSLGQGLEFLIYFQGNSAPDKSGLPSDRFSAERTGGSVSTLTIQRTQQEDSAVYLCASSPGTVASPLHFGNGTRLTVT.

This chain links TRBV29-1 with TRBJ2-1; 8 bases are shared with TRBD2. CDR1 SQVTM and CDR2 ANQGSEA come from the germline V gene. This CDR3 is 13 amino acids long. V shed 6 bases, J shed 10 bases, and the junction held 11 bases outside the gene matches. The CDR3 coding sequence is TGCAGCGTGCACGGGACTAGTACGGGGGAGCAGTTCTTC. This encodes CSVHGTSTGEQFF.

The chain carries TRBV12-3 or TRBV12-4 and TRBJ1-6; 10 bases are a match to TRBD1. The CDR3 is 16 residues long. The V and J ends lost 6 bases and 7 bases, in that order; junction bases with no gene match: 9. CDR3 sequence reads: CASSPSTGGGNSPLHF. CDR3 nucleotides: TGTGCCAGCAGCCCGTCGACAGGGGGCGGCAATTCACCCCTCCACTTT.

Only a few counts were recorded for this clonotype. This chain uses TRBV5-5 with TRBJ2-7; tentative D call: TRBD2 (6 bases). Looked up from germline, CDR1 is SGHKS and CDR2 is YYEKEE (reference sequence). V lost 4 bases to trimming and J lost 5 bases, with 22 bases between them. The CDR3 is 16 residues long. Written as DNA, the CDR3 is TGTGCCAGCAGCGTACCTTCGGGCGCGGGAACAGACGAGCAGTACTTC. Protein sequence: CASSVPSGAGTDEQYF.

This clonotype came up a few times. V usage is TRBV5-1 and J usage is TRBJ2-6; no clear D. Trimming pared 0 bases from V and 0 bases from J, leaving 4 bases between. Germline V gene lookup returns CDR1 SGHRS and CDR2 YFSETQ. The CDR3 totals 15 residues. DNA for the CDR3: TGCGCCAGCAGCTTGGAAAGCTCTGGGGCCAACGTCCTGACTTTC. Amino acids: CASSLESSGANVLTF.

This clonotype was found a few times. The rearrangement uses TRBV6-5 and TRBJ2-7; D is unresolved. V was trimmed by 4 bases and J by 3 bases, leaving 7 bases between them. This CDR3 region has 12 residues. Germline V CDR1 and CDR2: MNHEY, SVGAGI. The CDR3 DNA is TGTGCCAGCAGTTTTAATGACTACGAGCAGTACTTC. Residues: CASSFNDYEQYF.

The chain recombines TRBV20-1 with TRBJ2-5, with D possibly TRBD2 on 6 matching bases. V shed 3 bases and J shed 3 bases, with 14 bases lying between them. CDR1 is DFQATT and CDR2 is SNEGSKA in the germline V gene (reference sequence). There are 14 residues in the CDR3. As DNA, the CDR3 is TGCAGTGCTAGTGTGGGAGGACGCGAAGAGACCCAGTACTTC. Residues: CSASVGGREETQYF.

The chain uses TRBV7-8 and TRBJ2-1, with TRBD2 identical over 12 bases. The CDR3 has 19 amino acids. With V trimmed by 2 bases and J by 0 bases, 8 bases remained unmatched. The germline V gene has CDR1 SGHVS and CDR2 FQNEAQ. The CDR3, as DNA: TGTGCCAGCAGCTTATCGGGACTAGCGGGCATTGCCTCCTACAATGAGCAGTTCTTC. As protein: CASSLSGLAGIASYNEQFF.

This clonotype was seen a few times. J is TRBJ1-4 and V is TRBV7-2; the D gene is possibly TRBD1 (6 bases). The CDR3 contains 13 residues. V lost 5 bases and J lost 2, with 6 bases in between. From germline, CDR1 is SGHTA and CDR2 FQGNSA. The CDR3 bases are TGTGCCAGCAGCAGGGGGACTAATGAAAAACTGTTTTTT. This encodes CASSRGTNEKLFF.